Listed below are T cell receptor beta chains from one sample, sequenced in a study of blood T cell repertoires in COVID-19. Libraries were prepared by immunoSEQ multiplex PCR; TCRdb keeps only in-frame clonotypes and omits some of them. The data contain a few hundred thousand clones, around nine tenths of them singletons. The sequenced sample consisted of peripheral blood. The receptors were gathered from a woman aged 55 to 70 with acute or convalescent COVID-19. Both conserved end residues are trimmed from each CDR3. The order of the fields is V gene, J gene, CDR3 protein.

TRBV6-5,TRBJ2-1,ASSSELAGVGEQF
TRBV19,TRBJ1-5,ASSPQGSNQPQH
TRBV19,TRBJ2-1,ASSVEVGAGSYNEQF
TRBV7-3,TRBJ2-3,ASSQTGQGIADTQY
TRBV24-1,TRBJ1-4,ATSDPTGGREKLF
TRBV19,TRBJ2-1,ASSIGTVTNEQF
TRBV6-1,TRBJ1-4,ASSEGGQGTTWGEKLF
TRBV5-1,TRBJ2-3,ASSATGGRVDTQY
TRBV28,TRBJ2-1,ASKEGGRPYNEQF
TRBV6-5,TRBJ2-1,ASSRTGYNEQF
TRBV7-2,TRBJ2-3,ASRKLATDTQY
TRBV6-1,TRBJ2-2,ASSDPGTGATGELF
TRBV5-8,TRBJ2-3,ASTRGDRGTDTQY
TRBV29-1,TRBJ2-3,SSGELTSTDTQY
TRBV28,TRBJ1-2,ASSLSGGGYGYT
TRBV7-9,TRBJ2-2,ASSLVWNTGELF
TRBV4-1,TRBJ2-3,ASSHQGLADTDTQY
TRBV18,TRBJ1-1,ASSQSAGVWAF
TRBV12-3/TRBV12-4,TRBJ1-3,ASRVARNTIY
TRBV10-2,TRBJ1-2,ASRDRLFDYGYT
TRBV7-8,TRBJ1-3,ASSISRDPGNTIY
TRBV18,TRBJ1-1,ASSPLPQGAHTEAF
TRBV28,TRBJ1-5,ASSWLDQPQH
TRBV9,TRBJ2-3,ASSVGGGTTDTQY
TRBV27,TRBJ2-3,ASSGKETGGPDTQY
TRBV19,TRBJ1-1,ASSVGTENTEAF
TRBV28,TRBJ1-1,ASSPGQVNTEAF
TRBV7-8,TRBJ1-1,ASSIRTGGMNTEAF
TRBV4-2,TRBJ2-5,ASSQTLAGEETQY
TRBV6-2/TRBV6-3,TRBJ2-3,ASSYDDMRVDTQY
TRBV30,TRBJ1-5,AWSGTGDQPQH
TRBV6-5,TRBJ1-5,ASSGTGINQPQH
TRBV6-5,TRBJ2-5,ASSYTSGGAETQY
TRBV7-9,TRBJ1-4,ASSAGTKDGRKLF
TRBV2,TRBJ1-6,ASSAWKGQGSSPLH
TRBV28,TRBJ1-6,AIQGAPALAPLH
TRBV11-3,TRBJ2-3,ASSRAGGDTQY
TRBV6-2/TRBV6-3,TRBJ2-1,ASSSPDIDRDEQF
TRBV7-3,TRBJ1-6,ASSLSGGGSPLH
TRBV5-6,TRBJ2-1,ASSLLAGGPNEQF
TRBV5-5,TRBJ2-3,ASSFRQGSTDTQY
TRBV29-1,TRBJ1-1,SVAHQGYTEAF
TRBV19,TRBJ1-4,ASSVPRGTNEKLF